This T cell receptor (beta chain) was captured in a study of T cell responses to AZD1222 COVID-19 vaccine. The assay was immunoSEQ multiplex PCR, and TCRdb's table has in-frame clones only and misses some. The sample lists roughly 100,000 clones; about 90% were seen once. With regard to this clone: Its antigen is unidentified.

Findings and caveats of the study: With two AZD1222 doses given, Spike-specific TCR breadth and depth both rose. CD4 TCRs associated with vaccination spanned spike, dominating at 160-218 and 743-854. The study sampled repertoires only after the peak T cell response. Baseline seropositivity occurred in only a handful of AZD1222 recipients.

The CDR3 is made up of 14 amino acids. V was shortened by 4 bases and J by 0 bases, with 7 bases between the two germline ends. The germline CDR1 and CDR2 sequences are SGHNT and YENEEA. This chain links TRBV11-3 with TRBJ2-1; D uncertain. Source: peripheral blood, taken on day 0 of AZD1222 vaccination. The clonotype was recovered from an adult in good health. In DNA form, the CDR3 reads TGTGCCAGCAGCTGGGAAAGCTCCTACAATGAGCAGTTCTTC. Amino acids: CASSWESSYNEQFF. Supplemented by reference TRBV11-3 and TRBJ2-1, the full variable domain reads EAGVVQSPRYKIIEKKQPVAFWCNPISGHNTLYWYLQNLGQGPELLIRYENEEAVDDSQLPKDRFSAERLKGVDSTLKIQPAELGDSAVYLCASSWESSYNEQFFGPGTRLTVL.